This T cell receptor (beta chain) emerged from a study of identical twins. Every donor was a healthy Caucasian. This clonotype showed up just a few times. Germline V gives CDR1 SGHTA, CDR2 FQGNSA. The CDR3 consists of 14 residues. Deletions cut 5 bases from V and 0 bases from J, with 11 bases between. MiXCR, run by TCRdb on the 5' RACE reads, gives a single entry per CDR3 protein. This table has 600,000 to 800,000 distinct CDR3 sequences, about 20% appearing once. These same records also appear under a second study, on T cells expressing NK-cell markers. That paper notes: The authors sequenced eight donors, of whom seven were HCMV-seropositive and one was seronegative. CD8+ T cells in 5 or 6 donors included dominant NKG2C+ clonotypes at roughly 1.0-7.5%.

Sequencing input: PBMCs. The chain carries TRBV7-2 and TRBJ2-7; D perhaps matches TRBD1 (6 bases). The origin of this receptor is a woman between 18 and 29 years old in good health. CDR3 coding DNA: TGTGCCAGCAGCCCTAGGGGGAGCTCCTACGAGCAGTACTTC. Its protein product is CASSPRGSSYEQYF.